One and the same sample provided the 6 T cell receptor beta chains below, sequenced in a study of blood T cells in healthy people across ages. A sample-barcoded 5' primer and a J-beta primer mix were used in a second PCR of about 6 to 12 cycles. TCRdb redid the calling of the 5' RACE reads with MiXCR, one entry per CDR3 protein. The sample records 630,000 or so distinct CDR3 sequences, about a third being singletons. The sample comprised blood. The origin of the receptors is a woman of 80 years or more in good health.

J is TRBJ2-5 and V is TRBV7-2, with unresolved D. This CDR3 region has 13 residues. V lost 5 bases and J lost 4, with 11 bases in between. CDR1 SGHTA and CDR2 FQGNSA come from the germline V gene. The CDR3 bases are TGTGCCAGCAGCCCCCGAGCGAGAGAGACCCAGTACTTC. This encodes CASSPRARETQYF.

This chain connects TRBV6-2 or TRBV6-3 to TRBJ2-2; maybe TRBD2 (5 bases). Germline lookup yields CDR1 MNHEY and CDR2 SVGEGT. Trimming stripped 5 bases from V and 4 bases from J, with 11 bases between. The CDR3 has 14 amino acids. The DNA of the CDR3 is TGTGCCAGCAGTCCTACTAGATCCACCGGGGAGCTGTTTTTT. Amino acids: CASSPTRSTGELFF.

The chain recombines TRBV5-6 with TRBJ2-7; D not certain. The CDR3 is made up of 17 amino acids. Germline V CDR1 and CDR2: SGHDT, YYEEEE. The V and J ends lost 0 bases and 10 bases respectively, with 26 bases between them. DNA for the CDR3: TGTGCCAGCAGCTTGGGGCTTAAACTCTTCGAGAAAGAGGCCCAGTACTTC. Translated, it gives CASSLGLKLFEKEAQYF.

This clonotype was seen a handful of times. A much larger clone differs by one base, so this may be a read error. The CDR3 bases are TGCAGCGGACGGACAGGGGCGGGGGAGCAGTACTTC. It codes for CSGRTGAGEQYF. V usage is TRBV29-1 and J usage is TRBJ2-4; 9 bases align to TRBD1. With V trimmed by 7 bases and J by 13 bases, 11 bases remained unmatched. The germline V gene has CDR1 SQVTM and CDR2 ANQGSEA. The CDR3 is made up of 12 amino acids.

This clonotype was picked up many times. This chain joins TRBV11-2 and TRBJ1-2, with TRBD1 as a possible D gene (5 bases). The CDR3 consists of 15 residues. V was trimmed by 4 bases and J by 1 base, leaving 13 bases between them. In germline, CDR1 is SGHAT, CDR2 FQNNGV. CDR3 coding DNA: TGTGCCAGCAGCTCCAACCAGGGTCTTAACTATGGCTACACCTTC. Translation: CASSSNQGLNYGYTF.

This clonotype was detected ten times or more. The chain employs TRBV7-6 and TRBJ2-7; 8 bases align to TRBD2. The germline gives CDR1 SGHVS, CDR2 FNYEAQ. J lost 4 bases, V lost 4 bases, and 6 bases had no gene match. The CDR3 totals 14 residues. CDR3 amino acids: CASSSGLGSYEQYF. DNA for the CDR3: TGTGCCAGCAGCTCGGGACTAGGTAGTTACGAGCAGTACTTC.